Below are 6 T cell receptor beta chains sequenced from a single sample in a study of CD8 T cells in Susac syndrome. When the RNA was reverse transcribed, random hexamers were used with an input of roughly 0.5 to 1 ug. TCRdb processed the immunoSEQ multiplex PCR reads anew with MiXCR; each CDR3 protein has one entry. The repertoire holds more than 90,000 distinct CDR3 sequences, 85% to 95% seen once, with just under 0.095% in the top ten. Material for sequencing was CD4+ T cells from PBMCs. The receptors derive from a human donor with multiple sclerosis.

The V and J genes are TRBV6-1 and TRBJ2-5; D may match TRBD1 or TRBD2 (5 bases each). This CDR3 contains 15 residues. The germline CDR1 and CDR2 sequences are MNHNS and SASEGT. V lost 5 bases and J lost 5, with 18 bases in between. The CDR3 region has the DNA TGTGCCAGCAGTCTTGGGACCGCCCTGGGGGAGACCCAGTACTTC. Translated, it gives CASSLGTALGETQYF.

The table lists this clonotype with a count of one. J is TRBJ2-5 and V is TRBV29-1; 10 bases map to TRBD1. V lost 6 bases and J lost 6; bases outside the gene matches: 16. Germline CDR1 and CDR2: SQVTM and ANQGSEA. The CDR3 contains 16 residues. This chain's CDR3 is CSVTLLLWTGGQTQYF. CDR3 bases: TGCAGCGTGACGCTTTTACTTTGGACAGGGGGACAGACCCAGTACTTC.

The chain recombines TRBV7-9 with TRBJ1-1; 7 bases match TRBD1. J gave up 8 bases and V 5 bases, and 8 bases lay outside the gene matches. Per germline, CDR1 SEHNR and CDR2 FQNEAQ (reference sequence). The CDR3 is 13 amino acids. The CDR3 here is CASSLRGGAEAFF. CDR3 bases: TGTGCCAGCAGCCTTAGAGGGGGCGCGGAAGCTTTCTTT.

The rearrangement links TRBV6-1 to TRBJ2-5; 8 positions agree with TRBD2. The V and J ends lost 0 bases and 13 bases, in that order; junction bases with no gene match: 10. The CDR3 extends over 14 amino acids. Germline CDR1 and CDR2: MNHNS and SASEGT. DNA of the CDR3: TGTGCCAGCAGTGAAGCGTTCGGGGGGGGCCCCCGGTACTTC. Amino acid sequence: CASSEAFGGGPRYF.

This rearrangement joins TRBV6-1 to TRBJ1-1; the D is unclear. Trimming took off 2 bases at V and 4 bases at J, with 2 bases between the two ends. This CDR3 spans 11 amino acids. Per the germline V gene, CDR1 is MNHNS and CDR2 is SASEGT. CDR3 bases: TGTGCCAGCAGTGAAATCACTGAAGCTTTCTTT. Translating it yields CASSEITEAFF.

In nucleotides, the CDR3 is TGTGCCAGCAGCCATCCAGGGTACGAGCAGTACTTC. This sequence encodes CASSHPGYEQYF. The chain has TRBV14 and TRBJ2-7; D is perhaps TRBD1 (5 bases). Germline V gene data show CDR1 as SGHDN and CDR2 as FVKESK. The CDR3 sequence is 12 residues long. The germline V and J ends were trimmed by 3 bases and 4 bases, with 7 bases remaining between them. Full variable domain (missing parts from reference TRBV14 and TRBJ2-7): EAGVTQFPSHSVIEKGQTVTLRCDPISGHDNLYWYRRVMGKEIKFLLHFVKESKQDESGMPNNRFLAERTGGTYSTLKVQPAELEDSGVYFCASSHPGYEQYFGPGTRLTVT.